The next 8 T cell receptor beta chains were all read from a single sample in a study of beta chain features in type 1 diabetes. The authors reverse transcribed all of the isolated RNA, so sequencing captured expressed TCRB transcripts. Method: immunoSEQ multiplex PCR; TCRdb's copy keeps in-frame clones and lacks some. The sample holds some 330,000 clones; approximately 10% are singletons and the top ten take 0.015%. The sample comprised naive CD4+ T cells from blood. The receptor source for this set is a woman under 40 in good health.

This clone was counted a few times. V usage is TRBV7-9 and J usage is TRBJ2-5; TRBD2 matches at 9 bases. V shed 3 bases, J shed 5 bases, and the junction held 7 bases outside the gene matches. CDR1 is SEHNR, CDR2 FQNEAQ, per germline (reference sequence). CDR3 length: 15 amino acids. The DNA of the CDR3 is TGTGCCAGCAGCTTCCTGGGTAGCGGGAGTGAGACCCAGTACTTC. This sequence encodes CASSFLGSGSETQYF.

This sequence joins TRBV7-8 and TRBJ1-1; maybe TRBD1 (6 bases). The length of the CDR3 is 14 residues. Trimming stripped 1 base from V and 3 bases from J, with 9 bases between. Per the germline V gene, CDR1 is SGHVS and CDR2 is FQNEAQ. DNA for the CDR3: TGTGCCAGCAGCTTAGTTCCAGGGGACACTGAAGCTTTCTTT. Its protein is CASSLVPGDTEAFF.

The chain combines TRBV28 with TRBJ1-1, with D hard to call. This CDR3 comprises 15 residues. The germline V gene has CDR1 MDHEN and CDR2 SYDVKM. Trimming pared 2 bases from V and 0 bases from J, leaving 10 bases between. The CDR3 DNA reads TGTGCCAGCAGTTTACAGTACCTCATGAACACTGAAGCTTTCTTT. It codes for CASSLQYLMNTEAFF.

The chain is built from TRBV9 and TRBJ1-2, with D possibly TRBD1 on 6 matching bases. The germline CDR1 and CDR2 sequences are SGDLS and YYNGEE. This CDR3 spans 14 amino acids. V dropped 6 bases and J dropped 3 bases, with 15 bases sitting between them. The CDR3 loop reads CASTLGADDYGYTF. In DNA, the CDR3 is TGTGCCAGCACCCTGGGGGCGGACGACTATGGCTACACCTTC.

There are a few counts of this clone. V is TRBV9 and J is TRBJ2-3; 8 bases agree with TRBD2. After removal of 7 bases from V and 4 bases from J, the junction contained 8 bases not matched to a gene. The germline V gene encodes CDR1 SGDLS and CDR2 YYNGEE. This CDR3 has 14 amino acids. CDR3 nucleotides: TGTGCCAGCCGGAGGGGACTAGTGTCAGATACGCAGTATTTT. Its translation is CASRRGLVSDTQYF.

This clone was picked up a small number of times. The chain recombines TRBV13 with TRBJ2-7; 12 bases map to TRBD2. Losses at the gene ends were 4 bases for V and 4 bases for J; bases not matched to a gene: 5. This CDR3 contains 15 residues. From germline, CDR1 is PRHDT and CDR2 FYEKMQ (reference sequence). CDR3 amino acids: CASSWTGTSGYEQYF. The CDR3 coding sequence is TGTGCCAGCAGCTGGACCGGGACTAGCGGGTACGAGCAGTACTTC.

This clone was counted only a few times. V usage is TRBV11-2 and J usage is TRBJ2-1, with 9 nucleotides matching TRBD2. Trimming at V came to 2 bases and at J to 6 bases, leaving 8 bases not matched to a gene. Germline V CDR1 and CDR2: SGHAT, FQNNGV. The CDR3 covers 16 residues. The CDR3 DNA sequence: TGTGCCAGCAGCTTAAGTGAGGCTAGCGGGGCCAATGAGCAGTTCTTC. Translation gives CASSLSEASGANEQFF. Full variable domain (outside the CDR3, taken from reference TRBV11-2 and TRBJ2-1): EAGVAQSPRYKIIEKRQSVAFWCNPISGHATLYWYQQILGQGPKLLIQFQNNGVVDDSQLPKDRFSAERLKGVDSTLKIQPAKLEDSAVYLCASSLSEASGANEQFFGPGTRLTVL.

This clone has a handful of counts. V usage is TRBV4-3 and J usage is TRBJ2-3, with 7 bases fitting TRBD2. The CDR3 sequence is 16 residues long. J was trimmed by 4 bases and V by 0 bases; bases with no gene match: 7. Germline loops: CDR1 LGHNA, CDR2 YSLEER. This CDR3 reads CASSQDLGGSSDTQYF. The CDR3 DNA reads as TGCGCCAGCAGCCAAGATCTTGGCGGGAGCTCAGATACGCAGTATTTT.